This TCR beta chain stems from a study of T cell changes during pregnancy in multiple sclerosis. Repertoires were generated with immunoSEQ multiplex PCR, while TCRdb's copy carries only in-frame clones and drops some. The profile shows around 45,000 clones, around 90% of them singletons. Germline CDR1 MDHEN, CDR2 SYDVKM. Trimming took 7 bases from V and 11 from J, leaving 20 bases between them. The CDR3 length is 13 residues. V usage is TRBV28 and J usage is TRBJ1-1; no reliable D call. This specimen consisted of CD4+ T cells from peripheral blood mononuclear cells, obtained in the second trimester of pregnancy. This receptor was obtained from a female donor in good health, enrolled as a control in a pregnancy study. CDR3 protein: CASTRDAVPLAFF. The CDR3 DNA reads TGTGCCAGCACTAGAGACGCCGTCCCACTGGCTTTCTTT.